These 31 T cell receptor beta chains originate from one sample sequenced in a study of response to subunit inactivated influenza vaccine. Via MiXCR, TCRdb re-called the RT-PCR reads, giving one row per CDR3 protein. The profile shows more than 700,000 distinct CDR3 sequences, less than 25% of them singletons. Here the sequenced sample was PBMCs from blood, taken about 5 days after vaccination. The receptors come from a man aged 50 or older who received an inactivated influenza vaccine.

This clonotype occurred a few times. This chain links TRBV20-1 with TRBJ2-7; possible D gene TRBD2, 6 bases. The CDR3 is 13 residues long. Germline CDR1 DFQATT, CDR2 SNEGSKA (reference sequence). V lost 1 base and J lost 3, with 10 bases in between. CDR3 loop: CSARAAGIYEQYF. The CDR3 bases are TGCAGTGCTAGAGCGGCGGGGATCTACGAGCAGTACTTC.

The chain links TRBV4-3 to TRBJ2-5; a weak D match, TRBD1 (5 bases). Per germline, CDR1 LGHNA and CDR2 YSLEER. V was trimmed by 1 base and J by 4 bases, leaving 13 bases between them. There are 15 residues in the CDR3. The CDR3 sequence: CASSQAPRQTETQYF. The CDR3 DNA sequence: TGCGCCAGCAGCCAAGCCCCTAGACAGACAGAGACCCAGTACTTC.

V and J are TRBV11-1 and TRBJ2-2, with TRBD1 matching 9 bases. From germline, CDR1 is SGHAT and CDR2 FQDESV (reference sequence). This CDR3 spans 20 amino acids. V shed 4 bases and J 5 bases; nucleotides not matched to a gene: 20. The CDR3 here is CASSSFSTGTGRRRTGELFF. CDR3 DNA sequence: TGTGCCAGCAGCTCCTTTTCAACCGGGACAGGGAGACGACGAACCGGGGAGCTGTTTTTT.

The V and J genes are TRBV7-3 and TRBJ2-5; D assignment may be TRBD1 or TRBD2 (5 bases each). Germline CDR1 and CDR2: SGHTA and FQGTGA. The V end was cut by 0 bases, the J end by 6 bases, with 11 bases between. CDR3 length: 14 amino acids. The CDR3 DNA reads TGTGCCAGCAGCTTAACGGGAGTGGGGCAGACCCAGTACTTC. It specifies CASSLTGVGQTQYF.

This clonotype was picked up a small number of times. This chain connects TRBV20-1 to TRBJ1-2; 7 nucleotides match TRBD1. Germline V lookup: CDR1 DFQATT, CDR2 SNEGSKA (reference sequence). The trim removed 6 bases at V and 4 bases at J, leaving 11 bases unmatched. This CDR3 is built from 14 residues. The CDR3 region is CSAERGLNSYGYTF. CDR3 DNA: TGCAGTGCCGAAAGGGGGCTGAACAGCTATGGCTACACCTTC.

The chain has TRBV5-5 and TRBJ2-5; the D gene is possibly TRBD2 (5 bases). Germline V lookup: CDR1 SGHKS, CDR2 YYEKEE (reference sequence). CDR3 length equals 15 residues. Trimming pared 1 base from V and 2 bases from J, leaving 12 bases between. The CDR3 here is CASSLSGLIQETQYF. CDR3 DNA sequence: TGTGCCAGCAGCTTGTCCGGACTGATTCAAGAGACCCAGTACTTC. Looking up the rest from reference TRBV5-5 and TRBJ2-5 gives the full variable domain: DAGVTQSPTHLIKTRGQQVTLRCSPISGHKSVSWYQQVLGQGPQFIFQYYEKEERGRGNFPDRFSARQFPNYSSELNVNALLLGDSALYLCASSLSGLIQETQYFGPGTRLLVL.

The gene calls are TRBV4-2 and TRBJ2-3; 8 bases fit TRBD1. There are 15 residues in the CDR3. J lost 5 bases, V lost 0 bases, and 4 bases had no gene match. Germline-derived CDR1 and CDR2 are LGHNA and YNFKEQ. CDR3: CASSQDYGQGDTQYF. CDR3 in DNA: TGTGCCAGCAGCCAAGACTACGGACAGGGAGATACGCAGTATTTT.

This clonotype was observed a handful of times. Written as DNA, the CDR3 is TGTGCCAGCAGTTTTGCTCTCTCATCGCTGACCTACGAGCAGTACTTC. This translates into CASSFALSSLTYEQYF. The gene calls are TRBV28 and TRBJ2-7; D is ambiguous. Trimming pared 3 bases from V and 2 bases from J, leaving 17 bases between. Per the germline V gene, CDR1 is MDHEN and CDR2 is SYDVKM. The CDR3 consists of 16 residues.

This clonotype appeared a few times. The chain has TRBV18 and TRBJ2-7, with D unclear. CDR1 is KGHSH and CDR2 is LQKENI in the germline V gene. CDR3 length: 13 residues. V was trimmed by 1 base and J by 3 bases, leaving 7 bases between them. DNA for the CDR3: TGTGCCAGCTCACCACTACCTTTCTACGAGCAGTACTTC. It specifies CASSPLPFYEQYF.

This clonotype was counted a few times. The chain employs TRBV4-2 and TRBJ2-1, with D unclear. Germline V gives CDR1 LGHNA, CDR2 YNFKEQ. This CDR3 is built from 17 residues. With 0 bases removed from V and 0 bases from J, the gap between germline ends came to 12 bases. The CDR3 coding sequence is TGTGCCAGCAGCCAAGATCAGGTGGGAAGCTCCTACAATGAGCAGTTCTTC. Protein product: CASSQDQVGSSYNEQFF.

J is TRBJ2-7 and V is TRBV4-1; 8 bases map to TRBD1. Germline CDR1 MGHRA, CDR2 YSYEKL. J gave up 5 bases and V 4 bases, and 13 bases lay outside the gene matches. The CDR3 loop spans 16 amino acids. The CDR3 protein is CASSLRGQGDVDEQYF. DNA for the CDR3: TGCGCCAGCAGCCTAAGAGGACAGGGCGATGTTGACGAGCAGTACTTC.

This clonotype was counted between two and nine times. This rearrangement joins TRBV6-5 to TRBJ2-1; TRBD2 matches at 10 bases. From germline, CDR1 is MNHEY and CDR2 SVGAGI. The CDR3 has 15 residues. After removal of 2 bases from V and 10 bases from J, the junction contained 8 bases not matched to a gene. CDR3 sequence reads: CASSYGAGGRQEQFF. The CDR3 nucleotides are TGTGCCAGCAGTTACGGAGCGGGGGGGCGCCAGGAGCAGTTCTTC.

J is TRBJ1-1 and V is TRBV29-1, with TRBD1 matching over 7 bases. Unmatched junction bases numbered 9, after V lost 2 bases and J lost 6 bases. Germline V gives CDR1 SQVTM, CDR2 ANQGSEA. The CDR3 sequence is 14 residues long. CDR3 nucleotides: TGCAGCGTTGAAAAAGCAGGGGGACTCTCTGAAGCTTTCTTT. Translating gives CSVEKAGGLSEAFF.

This clonotype occurred a few times. V usage is TRBV12-3 or TRBV12-4 and J usage is TRBJ1-2; 7 nucleotides line up with TRBD1. V dropped 4 bases and J dropped 9; count of bases not matched to a gene: 5. CDR3 length: 12 amino acids. The CDR3 sequence is CASSSGTVRYTF. The CDR3 DNA sequence: TGTGCCAGCAGTTCCGGGACAGTTCGCTACACCTTC.

In this sample, this clonotype turned up many times. The rearrangement uses TRBV7-9 and TRBJ2-1; D is possibly TRBD1 (6 bases). V was shortened by 6 bases and J by 5 bases, with 14 bases between the two germline ends. The CDR3 totals 14 residues. Germline V gives CDR1 SEHNR, CDR2 FQNEAQ (reference sequence). The CDR3 is CASSSNGQNNEQFF. DNA of the CDR3: TGTGCCAGCAGTTCAAATGGACAGAACAATGAGCAGTTCTTC.

This clonotype was seen a few times. The chain joins TRBV7-2 to TRBJ2-3; TRBD1 matches 10 bases. Trimming at V came to 2 bases and at J to 1 base, leaving 3 bases not matched to a gene. Germline V gene data show CDR1 as SGHTA and CDR2 as FQGNSA. The CDR3 sequence is 16 residues long. This CDR3 reads CASSLLGQGGTDTQYF. CDR3 DNA sequence: TGTGCCAGCAGCTTACTTGGACAGGGGGGCACAGATACGCAGTATTTT. The variable domain in full, completed from reference TRBV7-2 and TRBJ2-3, reads GAGVSQSPSNKVTEKGKDVELRCDPISGHTALYWYRQSLGQGLEFLIYFQGNSAPDKSGLPSDRFSAERTGGSVSTLTIQRTQQEDSAVYLCASSLLGQGGTDTQYFGPGTRLTVL.

This clonotype has more than one count but fewer than ten. The chain joins TRBV7-9 to TRBJ2-1, with 10 bases aligning to TRBD2. V was pared by 4 bases and J by 4 bases, with 7 bases of the junction left unmatched. The V gene's germline CDR1 is SEHNR and CDR2 FQNEAQ (reference sequence). The CDR3 contains 16 residues. The CDR3 loop reads CASSSPGLALYNEQFF. The CDR3 bases are TGTGCCAGCAGCTCTCCGGGACTAGCGCTGTACAATGAGCAGTTCTTC.

Only a few counts were recorded for this clonotype. The chain carries TRBV7-2 and TRBJ1-2, with D uncertain. The V and J ends lost 6 bases and 5 bases respectively, with 16 bases between them. Germline CDR1 and CDR2: SGHTA and FQGNSA. This CDR3 is built from 14 residues. CDR3 loop: CASSLSVQLYGYTF. The CDR3, as DNA: TGTGCCAGCAGTTTAAGTGTACAGTTGTATGGCTACACCTTC.

The gene calls are TRBV5-1 and TRBJ1-1; D not certain. Per germline, CDR1 SGHRS and CDR2 YFSETQ. V was cut by 5 bases and J by 1 base, with 15 bases left in between. The CDR3 runs to 15 residues. CDR3 nucleotides: TGCGCCAGCAGACTCAACGGGTTTCCGAACACTGAAGCTTTCTTT. Encoded protein: CASRLNGFPNTEAFF.

The chain has TRBV5-1 and TRBJ2-2, with D perhaps matching TRBD1 or TRBD2 (5 bases each). The V gene's germline CDR1 is SGHRS and CDR2 YFSETQ. The V end lost 3 bases, the J end lost 4 bases, and 16 bases lay between the germline ends. This CDR3 has 16 amino acids. In DNA form, the CDR3 reads TGCGCCAGCAGCTCCAGTCGTGGTGGGACCACCGGGGAGCTGTTTTTT. This translates into CASSSSRGGTTGELFF.

The rearrangement links TRBV14 to TRBJ1-2; 9 nucleotides match TRBD1. This CDR3 contains 15 residues. The V gene end was trimmed by 0 bases and the J gene end by 8 bases; junction bases not matched to a gene: 7. The germline V gene encodes CDR1 SGHDN and CDR2 FVKESK. In DNA form, the CDR3 reads TGTGCCAGCAGCCAAGAGAACAGGGGGCGCAGGGGCTACACCTTC. This gives the protein CASSQENRGRRGYTF.

The chain employs TRBV29-1 and TRBJ2-1, with no clear D. This CDR3 has 12 amino acids. Trimming shortened V by 4 bases and J by 9 bases, and 13 bases separated the two germline ends. The V gene's germline CDR1 is SQVTM and CDR2 ANQGSEA. DNA of the CDR3: TGCAGCGTTGGAGAGACCTCGGGTGAGCAGTTCTTC. This gives the protein CSVGETSGEQFF.

This clonotype was seen ten or more times. The rearrangement joins TRBV12-3 or TRBV12-4 to TRBJ2-1; 15 nucleotides align to TRBD2. V was clipped by 6 bases and J by 10 bases; unmatched bases: 7. The CDR3 sequence is 15 residues long. This chain's CDR3 is CASSLGLAGGDEQFF. The DNA for the CDR3 is TGTGCCAGCAGCCTCGGACTAGCGGGGGGGGACGAGCAGTTCTTC.

This clonotype was detected only once. The chain joins TRBV6-1 to TRBJ1-2; TRBD1 matches at 8 bases. The CDR3 runs to 13 residues. V gave up 6 bases and J gave up 5 bases; unmatched junction bases: 5. The germline CDR1 and CDR2 sequences are MNHNS and SASEGT. The CDR3: CASRTNRGYGYTF. The CDR3 nucleotides read TGTGCCAGCAGGACCAACAGGGGGTATGGCTACACCTTC.

This clonotype occurred a few times. The V gene is TRBV20-1, the J gene TRBJ1-4; the match to TRBD1 covers 9 bases. CDR3 length: 16 amino acids. Germline values: CDR1 DFQATT, CDR2 SNEGSKA (reference sequence). The V and J ends lost 1 base and 3 bases, in that order; junction bases with no gene match: 6. The CDR3 here is CSARGGRDRANEKLFF. The CDR3 nucleotides read TGCAGTGCTAGAGGGGGAAGGGACAGGGCTAATGAAAAACTGTTTTTT.

This clonotype was found a few times. The chain employs TRBV20-1 and TRBJ2-1, with TRBD2 as a possible D gene (6 bases). Looked up from germline, CDR1 is DFQATT and CDR2 is SNEGSKA (reference sequence). V gave up 0 bases and J gave up 3 bases, with 15 bases separating them. This CDR3 has 16 residues. The CDR3 nucleotides read TGCAGTGCTAGAGAGGTCGGGGGAATCGTCTACAATGAGCAGTTCTTC. It encodes CSAREVGGIVYNEQFF.

This clonotype has only a few counts. V and J are TRBV6-5 and TRBJ2-1, with unresolved D. Germline V CDR1 and CDR2: MNHEY, SVGAGI. V lost 7 bases to trimming and J lost 8 bases, with 15 bases between them. The CDR3 consists of 13 residues. CDR3 sequence reads: CASNSRPRDEQFF. CDR3 nucleotide sequence: TGTGCCAGCAATTCCCGTCCGCGCGATGAGCAGTTCTTC.

The V gene is TRBV7-6, the J gene TRBJ2-7, with TRBD2 identical over 10 bases. Germline V CDR1 and CDR2: SGHVS, FNYEAQ. The CDR3 consists of 16 residues. V was pared by 1 base and J by 5 bases, with 8 bases of the junction left unmatched. The CDR3 DNA reads TGTGCCAGCAGCTTAGAGGCTAGCGGGAGTTCCCACGAGCAGTACTTC. It codes for CASSLEASGSSHEQYF.

This clonotype was counted a few times. The chain has TRBV12-3 or TRBV12-4 and TRBJ2-2, with 13 bases fitting TRBD2. The V gene end was trimmed by 6 bases and the J gene end by 2 bases; junction bases not matched to a gene: 6. There are 17 residues in the CDR3. The CDR3 DNA reads TGTGCCAGCAGGCCCGGGACTAGCGGGACAAACACCGGGGAGCTGTTTTTT. Protein sequence: CASRPGTSGTNTGELFF.

This clonotype was observed a few times. This chain connects TRBV7-8 to TRBJ2-1, with 12 bases aligning to TRBD2. V dropped 0 bases and J dropped 0; count of bases not matched to a gene: 3. CDR1 SGHVS and CDR2 FQNEAQ come from the germline V gene. This CDR3 is built from 18 residues. The CDR3 reads CASSLALAGGPSYNEQFF. In DNA form, the CDR3 reads TGTGCCAGCAGCTTAGCACTAGCGGGAGGACCCTCCTACAATGAGCAGTTCTTC.

A few counts support this clonotype. The J gene is TRBJ1-2, the V gene TRBV27; D unresolved. This CDR3 spans 13 amino acids. CDR1 and CDR2 from the germline V gene are MNHEY and SMNVEV (reference sequence). The V gene lost 6 bases and the J gene lost 8 bases, with 16 bases spanning the gap. In nucleotides, the CDR3 is TGTGCCAGCAGCCGCCACGAGGGTACGGGCTACACCTTC. Its protein is CASSRHEGTGYTF.